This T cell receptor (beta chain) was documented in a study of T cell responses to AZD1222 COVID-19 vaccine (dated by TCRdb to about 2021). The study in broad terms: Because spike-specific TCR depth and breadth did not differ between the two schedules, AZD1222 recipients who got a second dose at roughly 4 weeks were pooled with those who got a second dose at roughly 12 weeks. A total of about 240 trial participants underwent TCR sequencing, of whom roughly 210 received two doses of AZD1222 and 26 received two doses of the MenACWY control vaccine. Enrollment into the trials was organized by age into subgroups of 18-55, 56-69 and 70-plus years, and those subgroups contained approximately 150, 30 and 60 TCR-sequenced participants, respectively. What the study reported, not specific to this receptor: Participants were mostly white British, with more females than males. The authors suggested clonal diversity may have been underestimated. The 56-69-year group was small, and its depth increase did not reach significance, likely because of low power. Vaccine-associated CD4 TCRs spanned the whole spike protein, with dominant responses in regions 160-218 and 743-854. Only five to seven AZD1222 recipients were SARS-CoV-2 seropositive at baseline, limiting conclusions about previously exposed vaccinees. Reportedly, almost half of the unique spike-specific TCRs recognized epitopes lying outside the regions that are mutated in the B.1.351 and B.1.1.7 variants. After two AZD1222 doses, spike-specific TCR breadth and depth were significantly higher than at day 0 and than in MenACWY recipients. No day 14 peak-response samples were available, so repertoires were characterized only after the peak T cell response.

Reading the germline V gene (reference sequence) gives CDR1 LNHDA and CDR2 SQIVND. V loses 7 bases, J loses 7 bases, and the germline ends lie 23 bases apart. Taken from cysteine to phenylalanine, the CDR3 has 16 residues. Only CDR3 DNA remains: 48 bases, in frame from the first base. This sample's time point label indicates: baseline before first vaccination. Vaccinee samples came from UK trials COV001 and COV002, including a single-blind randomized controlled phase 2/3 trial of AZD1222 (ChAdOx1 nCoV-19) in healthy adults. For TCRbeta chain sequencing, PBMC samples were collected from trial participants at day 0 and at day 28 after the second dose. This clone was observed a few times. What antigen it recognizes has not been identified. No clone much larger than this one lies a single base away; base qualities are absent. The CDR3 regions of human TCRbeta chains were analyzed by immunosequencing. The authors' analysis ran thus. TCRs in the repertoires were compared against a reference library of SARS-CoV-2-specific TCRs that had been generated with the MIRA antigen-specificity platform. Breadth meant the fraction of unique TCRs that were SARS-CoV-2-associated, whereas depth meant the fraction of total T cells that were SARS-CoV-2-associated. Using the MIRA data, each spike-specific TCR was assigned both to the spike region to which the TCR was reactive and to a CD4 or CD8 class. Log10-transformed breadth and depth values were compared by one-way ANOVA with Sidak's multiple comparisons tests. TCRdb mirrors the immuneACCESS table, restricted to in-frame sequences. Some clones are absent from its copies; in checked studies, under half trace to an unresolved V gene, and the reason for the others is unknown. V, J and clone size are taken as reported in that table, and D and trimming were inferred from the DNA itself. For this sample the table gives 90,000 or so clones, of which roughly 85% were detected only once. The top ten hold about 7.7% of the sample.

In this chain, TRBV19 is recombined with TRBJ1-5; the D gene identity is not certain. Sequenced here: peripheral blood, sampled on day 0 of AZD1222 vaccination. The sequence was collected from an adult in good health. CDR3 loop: CASTLNGGPGRQPQHF. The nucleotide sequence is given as TGTGCCAGTACCCTAAATGGCGGACCGGGGAGGCAGCCCCAGCATTTT.